The 8 T cell receptor beta chains below all came from one sample that was sequenced in a study of OX40 agonist ivuxolimab in advanced cancers. TCRdb keeps only in-frame clones here, not all; method: immunoSEQ multiplex PCR. The data hold approximately 90,000 clones, with under 95% observed a single time. This specimen consisted of CD4+ or CD8+ T cells sorted from blood, obtained in a trial of the OX40 agonist ivuxolimab. Receptors were obtained from an adult with an advanced solid tumor such as melanoma, head and neck, liver or kidney cancer.

This chain joins TRBV27 and TRBJ2-2; 7 bases agree with TRBD1. CDR1 and CDR2 (germline): MNHEY, SMNVEV (reference sequence). The CDR3 has 17 residues. The V segment lost 3 bases and the J segment 4 bases; nucleotides outside the gene matches: 11. The CDR3 bases are TGTGCCAGCAGTTTCCTAGGCCCGACAGGGCTCACCGGGGAGCTGTTTTTT. Translated, it gives CASSFLGPTGLTGELFF.

V is TRBV9 and J is TRBJ2-1, with TRBD1 matching 7 bases. Per the germline V gene, CDR1 is SGDLS and CDR2 is YYNGEE. V dropped 4 bases and J dropped 8; count of bases not matched to a gene: 6. CDR3 length equals 13 residues. The CDR3 DNA is TGTGCCAGCAGCCTGACAGGGATCCATGAGCAGTTCTTC. Its translation is CASSLTGIHEQFF.

V gene TRBV30 combines with J gene TRBJ2-7, with D unresolved. Germline lookup yields CDR1 GTSNPN and CDR2 SVGIG (reference sequence). This CDR3 is built from 14 residues. V was cut by 4 bases and J by 2 bases, with 15 bases left in between. In nucleotides, the CDR3 is TGTGCCTGGAAGGTCGGGCGGAGTCCCTACGAGCAGTACTTC. As protein: CAWKVGRSPYEQYF.

The gene calls are TRBV19 and TRBJ1-5, with D unresolved. Per the germline V gene, CDR1 is LNHDA and CDR2 is SQIVND (reference sequence). V shed 7 bases and J shed 4 bases, with 17 bases lying between them. The CDR3 extends over 15 amino acids. CDR3 DNA: TGTGCCAGTATATCGAGGTTGACGGTTAATCAGCCCCAGCATTTT. This gives the protein CASISRLTVNQPQHF. Full variable domain (missing parts from reference TRBV19 and TRBJ1-5): DGGITQSPKYLFRKEGQNVTLSCEQNLNHDAMYWYRQDPGQGLRLIYYSQIVNDFQKGDIAEGYSVSREKKESFPLTVTSAQKNPTAFYLCASISRLTVNQPQHFGDGTRLSIL.

The gene calls are TRBV5-6 and TRBJ1-1; D unclear. The CDR3 length is 14 residues. Per the germline V gene, CDR1 is SGHDT and CDR2 is YYEEEE. Trimming stripped 1 base from V and 11 bases from J, with 18 bases between. In nucleotides, the CDR3 is TGTGCCAGCAGCTTGCCCGGGTCCCGCAGAGGGGCTTTCTTT. Amino acids: CASSLPGSRRGAFF.

V and J are TRBV7-9 and TRBJ1-1; D remains ambiguous. Germline V gives CDR1 SEHNR, CDR2 FQNEAQ (reference sequence). Trimming took off 1 base at V and 1 base at J, with 13 bases between the two ends. This CDR3 is built from 16 residues. The CDR3 DNA reads as TGTGCCAGCAGCTTAGTAGGTCAGTCCGCGAACACTGAAGCTTTCTTT. Encoded protein: CASSLVGQSANTEAFF.

This clone was counted a few times. Written as DNA, the CDR3 is TGTGCCAGCAGAGACAACTTGAACACTGAAGCTTTCTTT. As protein: CASRDNLNTEAFF. This chain links TRBV2 with TRBJ1-1; D is uncertain. Germline values: CDR1 SNHLY, CDR2 FYNNEI. This CDR3 is built from 13 residues. With 6 bases removed from V and 0 bases from J, the gap between germline ends came to 8 bases.

The rearrangement uses TRBV27 and TRBJ2-7, with 8 bases identical to TRBD2. With 5 bases clipped from V and 6 bases from J, the junction kept 6 bases outside the gene matches. This CDR3 contains 13 residues. The germline V gene has CDR1 MNHEY and CDR2 SMNVEV (reference sequence). The CDR3 sequence is CASSKLADLEQYF. Here the CDR3 DNA reads TGTGCCAGCAGTAAACTAGCGGACCTCGAGCAGTACTTC.